This record concerns one TCR beta chain sequence. This clone has only a few counts. What this receptor recognizes is not known. No much larger clonotype is one base removed from it; base qualities were not supplied. Samples from volunteer blood donors who had recovered from COVID-19 were contributed by a second Seattle source. Whole blood was collected in K2EDTA tubes by collaborating institutions according to the institutions' own protocols. For TCRbeta analysis, collaborator samples were shipped as frozen whole blood, as isolated PBMCs, or as DNA extracted from either sample type. The sample belongs to a study of blood T cell repertoires in COVID-19 (dated by TCRdb to the early 2020s). Context from the whole study: Samples covering the acute and convalescent phases of COVID-19 were provided by collaborators in the United States, Italy and Spain. The samples were drawn from two sources: the first 160 participants of the ongoing ImmuneRACE study, and 1,200 or so subjects contributed by 6 global collaborators. Where available, HLA class I and class II types were taken from metadata supplied by the sample provider and were not determined by assay-based typing. The dataset comprised deeply sampled blood TCRbeta repertoires from subjects exposed to, actively infected with, or recovered from COVID-19. The material from the prospective study consisted of cDNA or gDNA derived from T cells, B-cell-depleted T cells, or PBMCs. The repertoires were made available in a free public database intended to serve as a resource for research on the immune response to SARS-CoV-2. The sample metadata nearly always contained a de-identified subject ID, COVID-19 status, age in years and sex. General findings and caveats noted by the study authors: The quantity of clinical and demographic metadata differed by source and by participant and was supplied without curation.

Taken from the germline V gene, the CDR1 and CDR2 loops are SGHTA and FQGNSA. V is shortened by 4 bases, J by 2 bases, and the region joining them spans 8 bases. Inclusive of the bounding cysteine and phenylalanine, the CDR3 is 13 residues long. Just CDR3 DNA is preserved here, 39 bases in frame from base 1. The immunoSEQ Assay, a bias-controlled multiplex PCR, was used to amplify TCRbeta CDR3 regions from genomic DNA. From the authors' description of their analysis: The number of nucleated cells in each sample was estimated from the amplification of reference gene primers within the assay. To quantify the absolute abundance of each unique TCRbeta CDR3 rearrangement, sequence reads were collapsed and filtered. For each sample, productive Simpson clonality was calculated by taking the square root of Simpson's diversity index across productive rearrangements. Sourced from immuneACCESS, this table was stored by TCRdb with only in-frame sequences that have V and J called. A share of the clones is absent; for the studies checked, an unresolved V gene accounts for under half, and the remainder has no known explanation. V and J calls and clone size are given by that table; D and trimming were obtained from the DNA. The sample table holds about 140,000 clones, of which around 87% were seen once. The biggest ten clones account for roughly two fifths of the sample.

The chain employs TRBV7-2 and TRBJ2-5, with the D gene uncertain. Sequenced material: peripheral blood. This TCR derives from a man in his fifties or sixties who had recovered from COVID-19. CDR3 protein: CASSSRSQETQYF. The base sequence is TGTGCCAGCAGCTCTAGGTCGCAAGAGACCCAGTACTTC.